One sample yielded the 4 T cell receptor beta chains listed below, sequenced in a study of blood T cell repertoires in COVID-19. Produced via immunoSEQ multiplex PCR; TCRdb's table is partial and in-frame only. The repertoire has around 250,000 clones, around nine tenths of them found once; the top ten carry under 9%. Material: peripheral blood. These receptors all stem from a woman in her seventies with active or convalescent COVID-19.

V is TRBV6-6 and J is TRBJ1-2; D perhaps matches TRBD1 (6 bases). The germline CDR1 and CDR2 sequences are MNHNY and SVGAGI (reference sequence). The V end lost 2 bases, the J end lost 7 bases, and 8 bases lay between the germline ends. The CDR3 has 12 amino acids. The CDR3 sequence is CASSYRGGGYTF. DNA for the CDR3: TGTGCCAGCAGTTACAGAGGGGGTGGCTACACCTTC.

The J gene is TRBJ1-2, the V gene TRBV12-3 or TRBV12-4, with D unresolved. CDR3 length: 13 residues. Trimming took off 5 bases at V and 2 bases at J, with 9 bases between the two ends. The CDR3 nucleotides are TGTGCCAGCAGTCTCAATACAAACTATGGCTACACCTTC. Protein product: CASSLNTNYGYTF.

The chain uses TRBV2 and TRBJ2-5; 10 nucleotides line up with TRBD1. CDR3 length: 15 amino acids. The germline CDR1 and CDR2 sequences are SNHLY and FYNNEI. Trimming at V came to 4 bases and at J to 9 bases, leaving 11 bases not matched to a gene. CDR3 in amino acids: CASSGQGAHQGAQYF. For the CDR3, the DNA is TGTGCCAGCAGTGGACAGGGGGCCCATCAAGGGGCCCAGTACTTC.

The rearrangement joins TRBV7-2 to TRBJ1-2, with 7 positions matching TRBD1. V gave up 1 base and J gave up 5 bases; unmatched junction bases: 16. CDR3 length: 18 amino acids. Germline CDR1 and CDR2: SGHTA and FQGNSA. CDR3 loop: CASSLVRGRGEYIYGYTF. CDR3 nucleotide sequence: TGTGCCAGCAGCTTAGTGAGGGGGCGCGGGGAATATATATATGGCTACACCTTC.